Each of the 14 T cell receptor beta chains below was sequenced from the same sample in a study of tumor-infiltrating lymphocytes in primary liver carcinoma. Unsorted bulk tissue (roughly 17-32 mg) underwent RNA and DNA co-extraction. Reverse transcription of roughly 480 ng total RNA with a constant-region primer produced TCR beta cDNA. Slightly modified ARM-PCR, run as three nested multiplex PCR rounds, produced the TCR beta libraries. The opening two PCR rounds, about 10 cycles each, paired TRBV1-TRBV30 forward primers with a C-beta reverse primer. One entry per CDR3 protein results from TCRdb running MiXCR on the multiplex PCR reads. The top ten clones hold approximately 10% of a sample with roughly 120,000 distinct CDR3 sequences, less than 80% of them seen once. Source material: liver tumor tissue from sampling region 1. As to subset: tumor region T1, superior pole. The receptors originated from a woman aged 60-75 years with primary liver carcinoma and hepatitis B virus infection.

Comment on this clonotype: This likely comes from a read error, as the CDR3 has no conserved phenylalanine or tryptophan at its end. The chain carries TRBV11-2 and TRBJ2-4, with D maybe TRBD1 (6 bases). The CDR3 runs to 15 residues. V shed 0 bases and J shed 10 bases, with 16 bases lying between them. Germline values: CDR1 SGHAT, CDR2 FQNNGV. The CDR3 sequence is CASSLDGWGHDIQYL. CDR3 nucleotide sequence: TGTGCCAGCAGCTTAGATGGTTGGGGGCACGATATTCAGTACTTA.

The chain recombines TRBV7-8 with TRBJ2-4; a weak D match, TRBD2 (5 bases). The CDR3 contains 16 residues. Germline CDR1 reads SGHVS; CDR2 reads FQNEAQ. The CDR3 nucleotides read TGTGTCAGTAGCCCCTCTCGGGAATTGGACAAAAACATTCAGTACTTC. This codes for CVSSPSRELDKNIQYF.

This CDR3 reads CASCTRWENTEAFF. The CDR3 region has the DNA TGTGCCAGCTGCACCCGATGGGAGAACACTGAAGCTTTCTTT. V and J are TRBV12-3 or TRBV12-4 and TRBJ1-1; unclear D gene. Between the trimmed V and J ends, which lost 8 bases and 1 base, there was a span of 14 bases. The CDR3 loop spans 14 amino acids.

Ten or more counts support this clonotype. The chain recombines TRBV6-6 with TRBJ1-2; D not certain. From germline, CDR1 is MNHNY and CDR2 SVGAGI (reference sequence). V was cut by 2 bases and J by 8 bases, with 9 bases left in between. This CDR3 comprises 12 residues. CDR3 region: CASSYLGGGYTF. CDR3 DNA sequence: TGTGCCAGCAGTTACCTGGGAGGCGGCTACACCTTC.

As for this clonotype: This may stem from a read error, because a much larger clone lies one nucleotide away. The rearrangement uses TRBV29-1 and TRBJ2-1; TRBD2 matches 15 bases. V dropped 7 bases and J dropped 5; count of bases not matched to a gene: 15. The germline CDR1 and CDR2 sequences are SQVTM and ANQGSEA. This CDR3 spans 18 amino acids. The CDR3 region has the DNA TGCAGCGCATATGGACTAGCGGGAGGGCCCGCCAAGGACAATGAGCAGTTCTTC. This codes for CSAYGLAGGPAKDNEQFF.

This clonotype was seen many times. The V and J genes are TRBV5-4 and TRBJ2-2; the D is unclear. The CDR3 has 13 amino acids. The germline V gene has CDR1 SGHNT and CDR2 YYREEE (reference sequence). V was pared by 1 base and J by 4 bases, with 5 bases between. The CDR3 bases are TGTGCCAGCAGCTTGTCAAGCACCGGGGAGCTGTTTTTT. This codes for CASSLSSTGELFF.

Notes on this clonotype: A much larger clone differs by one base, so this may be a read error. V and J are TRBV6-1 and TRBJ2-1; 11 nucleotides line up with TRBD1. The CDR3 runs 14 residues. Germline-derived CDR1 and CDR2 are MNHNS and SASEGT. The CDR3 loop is CASGGQGEYNEQSF. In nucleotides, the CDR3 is TGTGCCAGCGGGGGACAGGGGGAGTACAATGAGCAGTCCTTC.

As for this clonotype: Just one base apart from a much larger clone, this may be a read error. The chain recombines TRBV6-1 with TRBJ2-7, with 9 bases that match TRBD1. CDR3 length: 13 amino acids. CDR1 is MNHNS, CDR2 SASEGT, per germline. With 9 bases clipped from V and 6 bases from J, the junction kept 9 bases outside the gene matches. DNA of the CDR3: TGTGCCAGTACCGGGACAGGGTACCGCGAGCAGTACTTC. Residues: CASTGTGYREQYF.

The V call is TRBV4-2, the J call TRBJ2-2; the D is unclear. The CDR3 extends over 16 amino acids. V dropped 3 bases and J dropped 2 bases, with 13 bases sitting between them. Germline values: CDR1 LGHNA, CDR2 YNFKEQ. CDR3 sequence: CASSHNPGPNTGELFF. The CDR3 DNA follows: TGTGCCAGCAGCCATAATCCTGGACCAAACACCGGGGAGCTGTTTTTT.

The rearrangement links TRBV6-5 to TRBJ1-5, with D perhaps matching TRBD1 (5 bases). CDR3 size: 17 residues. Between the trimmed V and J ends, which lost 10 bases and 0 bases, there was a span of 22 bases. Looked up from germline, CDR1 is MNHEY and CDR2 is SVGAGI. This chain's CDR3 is CANSLRGGADSNQPQHF. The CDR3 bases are TGTGCCAACAGCTTACGGGGTGGGGCGGATAGCAATCAGCCCCAGCATTTT.

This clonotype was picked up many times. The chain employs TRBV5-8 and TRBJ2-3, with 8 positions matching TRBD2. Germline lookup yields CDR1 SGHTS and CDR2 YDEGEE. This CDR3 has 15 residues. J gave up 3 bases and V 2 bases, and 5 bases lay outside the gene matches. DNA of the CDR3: TGTGCCAGCAGCTTCCTAGCGGGCGGGACAGATACGCAGTATTTT. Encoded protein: CASSFLAGGTDTQYF.

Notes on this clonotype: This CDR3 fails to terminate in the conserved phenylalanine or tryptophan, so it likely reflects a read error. CDR3 in DNA: TGTGCCAGTAGTAAACGACAGGACACTGGGGCCAACGTCCTGACTTTA. Protein sequence: CASSKRQDTGANVLTL. This chain links TRBV19 with TRBJ2-6, with a possible D match to TRBD1 (6 bases). Germline V gene data show CDR1 as LNHDA and CDR2 as SQIVND (reference sequence). CDR3 length equals 16 residues. The V end lost 4 bases, the J end lost 2 bases, and 12 bases lay between the germline ends.

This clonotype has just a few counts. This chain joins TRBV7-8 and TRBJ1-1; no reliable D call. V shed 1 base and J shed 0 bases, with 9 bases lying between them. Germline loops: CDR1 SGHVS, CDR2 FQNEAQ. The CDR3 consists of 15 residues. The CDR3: CASSLVLGLNTEAFF. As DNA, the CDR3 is TGTGCCAGCAGCTTAGTTTTAGGGTTGAACACTGAAGCTTTCTTT.

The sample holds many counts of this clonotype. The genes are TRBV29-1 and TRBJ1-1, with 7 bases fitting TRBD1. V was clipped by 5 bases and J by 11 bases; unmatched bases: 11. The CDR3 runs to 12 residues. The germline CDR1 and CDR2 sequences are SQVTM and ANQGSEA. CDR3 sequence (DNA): TGCAGCGTTCGGGACAGCCTCAGTAGCGCTTTCTTT. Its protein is CSVRDSLSSAFF.